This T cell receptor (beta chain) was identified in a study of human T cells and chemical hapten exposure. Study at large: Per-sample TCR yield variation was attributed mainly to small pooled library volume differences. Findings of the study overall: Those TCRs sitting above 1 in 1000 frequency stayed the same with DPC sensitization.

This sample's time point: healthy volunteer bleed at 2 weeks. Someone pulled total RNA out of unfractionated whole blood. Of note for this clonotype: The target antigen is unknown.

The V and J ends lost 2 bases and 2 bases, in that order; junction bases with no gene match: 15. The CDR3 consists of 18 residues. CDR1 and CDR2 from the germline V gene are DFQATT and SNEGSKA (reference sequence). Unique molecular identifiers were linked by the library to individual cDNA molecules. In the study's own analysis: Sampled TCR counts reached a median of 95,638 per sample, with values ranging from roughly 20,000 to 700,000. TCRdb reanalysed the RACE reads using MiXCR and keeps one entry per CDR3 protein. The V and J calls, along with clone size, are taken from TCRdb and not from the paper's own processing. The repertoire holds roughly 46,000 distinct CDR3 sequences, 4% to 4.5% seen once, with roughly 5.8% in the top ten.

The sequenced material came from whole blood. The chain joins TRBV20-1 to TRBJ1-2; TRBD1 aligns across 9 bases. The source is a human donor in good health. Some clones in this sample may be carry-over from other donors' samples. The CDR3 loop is CSARSAQGALGNNYGYTF. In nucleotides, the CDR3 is TGCAGTGCTAGATCCGCACAGGGGGCTCTGGGAAACAACTATGGCTACACCTTC.